Below, 7 T cell receptor beta chains from the same sample are listed, as sequenced in a study of shared clonotypes between healthy human individuals. Some clones are missing from TCRdb's copy, which holds only in-frame ones; the method was immunoSEQ multiplex PCR. Of roughly 1,500,000 clones listed, 98% are singletons. Sequenced: naive CD4+ T cells sorted from blood. The subset: CD45RA+ positively selected. These receptors were obtained from a man aged 25-45 years in good health.

The CDR3 here is CASARGLAGRFEQFF. CDR3 bases: TGCGCCAGCGCAAGGGGACTAGCGGGCCGGTTCGAGCAGTTCTTC. The chain combines TRBV4-3 with TRBJ2-1, with 12 bases matching TRBD2. Trimming cost V 8 bases and J 10 bases; bases outside gene matches: 12. Per germline, CDR1 LGHNA and CDR2 YSLEER. There are 15 residues in the CDR3.

The chain couples TRBV14 to TRBJ2-6, with 7 nucleotides matching TRBD2. This CDR3 spans 18 amino acids. V lost 1 base to trimming and J lost 4 bases; unmatched junction nucleotides: 10. CDR1 is SGHDN, CDR2 FVKESK, per germline. The CDR3 nucleotides read TGTGCCAGCAGCCAAGTTGGGAGGGTAAACGCGGGGGCCAACGTCCTGACTTTC. Translated, it gives CASSQVGRVNAGANVLTF. The full variable domain, completed using reference TRBV14 and TRBJ2-6, is EAGVTQFPSHSVIEKGQTVTLRCDPISGHDNLYWYRRVMGKEIKFLLHFVKESKQDESGMPNNRFLAERTGGTYSTLKVQPAELEDSGVYFCASSQVGRVNAGANVLTFGAGSRLTVL.

Note on this clone: Other DNA variants within this sample encode the same CDR3. This rearrangement joins TRBV18 to TRBJ2-3, with D hard to call. V lost 2 bases, J lost 4 bases, and 7 bases lay in between. Germline V gene data show CDR1 as KGHSH and CDR2 as LQKENI. The CDR3 is 13 residues long. In DNA form, the CDR3 reads TGTGCCAGCTCACCAAGGGAATCAGATACGCAGTATTTT. Protein: CASSPRESDTQYF. The whole variable domain, filled in from reference TRBV18 and TRBJ2-3, reads NAGVMQNPRHLVRRRGQEARLRCSPMKGHSHVYWYRQLPEEGLKFMVYLQKENIIDESGMPKERFSAEFPKEGPSILRIQQVVRGDSAAYFCASSPRESDTQYFGPGTRLTVL.

Here the CDR3 DNA reads TGTGCCAGCGGGATCGCCGGGGCCCAAGAGACCCAGTACTTC. Amino acid sequence: CASGIAGAQETQYF. The chain links TRBV11-2 to TRBJ2-5, with D perhaps being TRBD1 or TRBD2 (5 bases each). V was shortened by 8 bases and J by 1 base, with 14 bases between the two germline ends. Germline V CDR1 and CDR2: SGHAT, FQNNGV. The CDR3 covers 14 residues.

V usage is TRBV18 and J usage is TRBJ2-7; perhaps TRBD1 as D (5 bases). CDR1 and CDR2 (germline): KGHSH, LQKENI. This CDR3 is 14 amino acids long. Trimming pared 3 bases from V and 3 bases from J, leaving 12 bases between. This CDR3 reads CASSPSQEFYEQYF. CDR3 nucleotides: TGTGCCAGCTCACCCTCACAGGAGTTCTACGAGCAGTACTTC.

Note on this clone: The sample carries other DNA sequences with the same CDR3. The rearrangement joins TRBV5-1 to TRBJ2-2, with D possibly matching TRBD2 (7 bases). V was trimmed by 4 bases and J by 2 bases, leaving 12 bases between them. CDR3 length: 15 amino acids. From germline, CDR1 is SGHRS and CDR2 YFSETQ. The CDR3 spells CASSQRGGNTGELFF. Written as DNA, the CDR3 is TGCGCCAGCAGCCAAAGGGGGGGAAACACCGGGGAGCTGTTTTTT.

The V gene is TRBV11-2, the J gene TRBJ1-1, with 9 bases identical to TRBD1. The length of the CDR3 is 18 residues. J gave up 4 bases and V 6 bases, and 18 bases lay outside the gene matches. Germline V gene lookup returns CDR1 SGHAT and CDR2 FQNNGV. CDR3 protein: CASSRNPPLQGAGTEAFF. CDR3 nucleotide sequence: TGTGCCAGCAGTCGTAATCCCCCTTTACAGGGGGCGGGCACTGAAGCTTTCTTT.